This T cell receptor (beta chain) originates from a study of T cell changes during pregnancy in multiple sclerosis. Sequencing was performed with immunoSEQ multiplex PCR; in TCRdb, only in-frame clones are kept and a portion is missing. The table has about 50,000 clones, over 80% seen once. Trimming left V 1 base short and J 5 bases short, with 8 bases between. This CDR3 has 13 amino acids. Per germline, CDR1 MNHEY and CDR2 SVGAGI. The sequencing here drew on CD4+ T cells from peripheral blood mononuclear cells, taken in the third trimester of pregnancy. The chain uses TRBV6-5 and TRBJ1-1, with a tentative D call TRBD1 (5 bases). The clonotype originates from a female donor with multiple sclerosis, enrolled in a pregnancy study. CDR3 amino acids: CASSYFRGTEAFF. The CDR3 DNA follows: TGTGCCAGCAGTTACTTCCGGGGGACTGAAGCTTTCTTT.